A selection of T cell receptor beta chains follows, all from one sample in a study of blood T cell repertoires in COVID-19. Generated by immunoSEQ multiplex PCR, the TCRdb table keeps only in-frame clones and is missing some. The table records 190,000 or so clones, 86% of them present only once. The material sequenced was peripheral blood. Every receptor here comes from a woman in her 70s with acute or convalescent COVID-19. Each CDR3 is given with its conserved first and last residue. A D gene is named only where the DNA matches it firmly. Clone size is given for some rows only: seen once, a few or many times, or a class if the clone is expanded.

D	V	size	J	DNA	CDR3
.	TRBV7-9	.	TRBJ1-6	TGTGCCAGCACCCCTCGGGCGGGGTCCATTCGTAATTCACCCCTCCACTTT	CASTPRAGSIRNSPLHF
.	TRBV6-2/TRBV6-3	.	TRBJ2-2	TGTGCCAGCAGTTTCGTAGCGGAGGCCGGGGAGCTGTTTTTT	CASSFVAEAGELFF
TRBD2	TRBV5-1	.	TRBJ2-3	TGCGCCAGCAGCTTATTACTAGCGGGGTCGGCAGATACGCAGTATTTT	CASSLLLAGSADTQYF
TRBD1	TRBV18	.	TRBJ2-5	TGTGCCAGCTCACCCGGACAGGAAGAGACCCAGTACTTC	CASSPGQEETQYF
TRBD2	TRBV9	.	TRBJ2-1	TGTGCCAGCAGCACCTGGACTAGTCTGGGTGAGCAGTTCTTC	CASSTWTSLGEQFF
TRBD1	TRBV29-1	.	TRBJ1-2	TGCAGCGCCTCGGGACAGGGTTATGGCTACACCTTC	CSASGQGYGYTF
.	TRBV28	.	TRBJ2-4	TGTGCCAGCTTGGACGGAGGGGACATTCAGTACTTC	CASLDGGDIQYF
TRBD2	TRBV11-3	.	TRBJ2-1	TGTGCCAGCAGCTTAGAGGGACTAGCGGGAGACATTGAGCAGTTCTTC	CASSLEGLAGDIEQFF
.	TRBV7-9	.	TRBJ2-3	TGTGCCAGCAGCCCCCAGGACAGCCCTTTCACAGATACGCAGTATTTT	CASSPQDSPFTDTQYF
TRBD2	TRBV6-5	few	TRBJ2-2	TGTGCCAGCAGAGATAGCGGGCCCGGGGAGCTGTTTTTT	CASRDSGPGELFF
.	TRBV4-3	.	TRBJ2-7	TGCGCCAGCAGCCAAGGATTCTATGGCGGATACTACGAGCAGTACTTC	CASSQGFYGGYYEQYF
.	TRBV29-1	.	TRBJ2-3	TGCAGCGTTAGAGACAGGCCTAGCACAGATACGCAGTATTTT	CSVRDRPSTDTQYF
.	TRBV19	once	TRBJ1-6	TGTGCCAGTAGTGTACAGGGTGTGTCCTATAATTCACCCCTCCACTTT	CASSVQGVSYNSPLHF
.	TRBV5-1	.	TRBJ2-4	TGCGCCAGCAGCTTGGCCCAGACCAAAAACATTCAGTACTTC	CASSLAQTKNIQYF
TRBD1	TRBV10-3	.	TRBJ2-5	TGTGCCATCAGGGGACAGCCCCAAGAGACCCAGTACTTC	CAIRGQPQETQYF
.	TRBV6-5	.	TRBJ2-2	TGTGCCAGCAGCCCCTGGAGGAGCCCCACCGGGGAGCTGTTTTTT	CASSPWRSPTGELFF
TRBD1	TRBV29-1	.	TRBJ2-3	TGCAGCGTCGTAGCCCACACAGGGGCCCAAGATACGCAGTATTTT	CSVVAHTGAQDTQYF
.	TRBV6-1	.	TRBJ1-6	TGTGCCAGCAGTGAAGGGGGGGGTCCACCCCTCCACTTT	CASSEGGGPPLHF
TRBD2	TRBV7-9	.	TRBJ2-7	TGTGCCAGCAGCCTAGGACTAGCGGGAGAGGAGCAGTACTTC	CASSLGLAGEEQYF
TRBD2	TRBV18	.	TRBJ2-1	TGTGCCAGCTCATCTCGGGAGGGGGGCGATGAGCAGTTCTTC	CASSSREGGDEQFF
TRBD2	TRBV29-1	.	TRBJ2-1	TGCAGCGTGGCTGCTAGCGGGAGAAATGAGCAGTTCTTC	CSVAASGRNEQFF
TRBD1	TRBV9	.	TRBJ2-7	TGTGCCAGCAGCGTAACCGGGACAGGGGGCCACGAGCAGTACTTC	CASSVTGTGGHEQYF
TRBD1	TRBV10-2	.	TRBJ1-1	TGCGCCAGCAGAGGGACAGCCACCACTGAAGCTTTCTTT	CASRGTATTEAFF
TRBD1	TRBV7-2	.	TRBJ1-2	TGTGCCAGCAGCTTAGGAGGGGGCGTTTATGGCTACACCTTC	CASSLGGGVYGYTF
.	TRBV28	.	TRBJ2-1	TGTGCCAGCAGTGAAGGGGGGGCACTATACAATGAGCAGTTCTTC	CASSEGGALYNEQFF
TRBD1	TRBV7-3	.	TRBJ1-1	TGTGCCAGCAGCTTGGGACAGGGCAACACTGAAGCTTTCTTT	CASSLGQGNTEAFF
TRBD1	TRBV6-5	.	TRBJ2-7	TGTGCCAGCACGCTACAGGGGTACGAGCAGTACTTC	CASTLQGYEQYF
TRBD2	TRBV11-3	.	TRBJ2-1	TGTGCCAGCAGCCCAGGACTAGCGGGAGGACCCGGTTTCAGTGAGCAGTTCTTC	CASSPGLAGGPGFSEQFF
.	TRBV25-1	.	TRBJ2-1	TGTGCCAGCACTTCAGGTGGGTTCTCCTACAATGAGCAGTTCTTC	CASTSGGFSYNEQFF
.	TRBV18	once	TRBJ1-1	TGTGCCAGCTCACAGGGGTACACTGAAGCTTTCTTT	CASSQGYTEAFF